This T cell receptor (beta chain) was captured in a study of blood T cell repertoires in COVID-19. This CDR3 has 12 amino acids. From germline, CDR1 is ENHRY and CDR2 SYGVKD. V was pared by 0 bases and J by 7 bases, with 6 bases between. Libraries were prepared by immunoSEQ multiplex PCR; TCRdb keeps only in-frame clonotypes and omits some of them. Here the sample spans over 400,000 clones, around nine tenths being singletons. The origin of this receptor is a woman aged 60-75 years who had recovered from COVID-19. V is TRBV10-3 and J is TRBJ1-2; D unclear. Material for sequencing was PBMCs or T cells enriched from blood (not recorded which). In nucleotides, the CDR3 is TGTGCCATCAGTGAGTCTCCTAGTGGCTACACCTTC. This translates into CAISESPSGYTF.